These 9 T cell receptor beta chains were all obtained from the same sample, sequenced in a study of shared clonotypes between healthy human individuals. Data came from immunoSEQ multiplex PCR; TCRdb stores just in-frame clones and leaves some out. The sample yields about 2.2 million clones, approximately 94% seen once. Terminally differentiated effector memory CD45RA+ cells were left out of the naive CD8 fraction, which was CD45RO-negative and positively selected for CCR7. Material for sequencing was naive CD8+ T cells from PBMCs. Source of these receptors: a man between 18 and 29 years old in good health. Some clones in this sample may be carry-over from other donors' samples.

This chain connects TRBV19 to TRBJ2-7; TRBD1 might be the D (6 bases). Germline values: CDR1 LNHDA, CDR2 SQIVND (reference sequence). Trimming removed 4 bases at V and 5 bases at J, with 21 bases between. The CDR3 length is 16 residues. The CDR3 nucleotides read TGTGCCAGTAGTAGAGGGGGTTGGCAGACTGACCACGAGCAGTACTTC. This sequence encodes CASSRGGWQTDHEQYF.

This chain links TRBV19 with TRBJ2-3, with D possibly being TRBD1 or TRBD2 (6 bases each). The germline CDR1 and CDR2 sequences are LNHDA and SQIVND (reference sequence). Trimming left V 5 bases short and J 3 bases short, with 18 bases between. This CDR3 comprises 16 residues. The DNA for the CDR3 is TGTGCCAGTAGTTCGCCCCGCCGGGGGCTAACAGATACGCAGTATTTT. Its protein is CASSSPRRGLTDTQYF.

V gene TRBV11-2 combines with J gene TRBJ2-5; D tentatively reads TRBD1 or TRBD2 (5 bases each). Trimming took 1 base from V and 2 from J, leaving 11 bases between them. The V gene's germline CDR1 is SGHAT and CDR2 FQNNGV. The CDR3 length is 15 residues. The CDR3 is CASSLGGMLQETQYF. The CDR3 coding sequence is TGTGCCAGCAGCTTAGGGGGGATGTTGCAAGAGACCCAGTACTTC.

The chain links TRBV30 to TRBJ1-1, with 8 bases lining up with TRBD1. J was trimmed by 1 base and V by 2 bases; bases with no gene match: 12. Germline CDR1 is GTSNPN and CDR2 is SVGIG (reference sequence). CDR3 length: 17 residues. This CDR3 reads CAWSPAGGDFWNTEAFF. The CDR3 bases are TGTGCCTGGAGTCCTGCAGGGGGCGACTTTTGGAACACTGAAGCTTTCTTT.

The sample holds a few counts of this clone. The identical CDR3 is also encoded by other nucleotide sequences in the sample. This chain uses TRBV7-9 with TRBJ2-7; D might be TRBD2 (7 bases). From germline, CDR1 is SEHNR and CDR2 FQNEAQ (reference sequence). The CDR3 covers 12 residues. The V gene lost 5 bases and the J gene lost 7 bases, with 12 bases spanning the gap. The CDR3 nucleotides read TGTGCCAGCAGCCTAGGGGGGGTTGAGCAGTACTTC. The encoded protein is CASSLGGVEQYF.

Concerning this clone itself: At the DNA level, this CDR3 is encoded by other sequences in the same sample as well. The gene calls are TRBV19 and TRBJ1-5, with D hard to call. V was clipped by 1 base and J by 4 bases, with 11 bases between them. Looked up from germline, CDR1 is LNHDA and CDR2 is SQIVND (reference sequence). This CDR3 has 15 amino acids. The CDR3: CASSIGTGGNQPQHF. The CDR3 DNA reads TGTGCCAGTAGTATAGGGACGGGCGGGAATCAGCCCCAGCATTTT.

The rearrangement joins TRBV7-2 to TRBJ2-7; 8 positions match TRBD2. Looked up from germline, CDR1 is SGHTA and CDR2 is FQGNSA. The CDR3 is 16 amino acids. The junction had 5 bases not matched to a gene; V was cut back by 1 base and J by 0 bases. The CDR3 DNA sequence: TGTGCCAGCAGCTTAGAGGCGCGGGAGGACTCCTACGAGCAGTACTTC. Protein: CASSLEAREDSYEQYF.

In DNA form, the CDR3 reads TGTGCCAGCAGCCTCTCCCCGGGGCGGATCACAGATACGCAGTATTTT. Translation: CASSLSPGRITDTQYF. V is TRBV28 and J is TRBJ2-3; D could derive from TRBD1 or TRBD2 (5 bases each). Germline loops: CDR1 MDHEN, CDR2 SYDVKM. V lost 6 bases and J 2 bases, leaving 18 bases between the germline ends. This CDR3 region has 16 residues. Using reference TRBV28 and TRBJ2-3 for the parts outside the CDR3, the full variable domain is DVKVTQSSRYLVKRTGEKVFLECVQDMDHENMFWYRQDPGLGLRLIYFSYDVKMKEKGDIPEGYSVSREKKERFSLILESASTNQTSMYLCASSLSPGRITDTQYFGPGTRLTVL.

V is TRBV5-1 and J is TRBJ2-7; D uncertain. The ends were cut back, 2 bases at V and 1 base at J, with 13 bases in the middle. The CDR3 consists of 15 residues. The V gene's germline CDR1 is SGHRS and CDR2 YFSETQ. Here the CDR3 DNA reads TGCGCCAGCAGCTTTGGGCAGCCGACTTCCTACGAGCAGTACTTC. This encodes CASSFGQPTSYEQYF. Together with reference TRBV5-1 and TRBJ2-7, the CDR3 gives the full variable domain: KAGVTQTPRYLIKTRGQQVTLSCSPISGHRSVSWYQQTPGQGLQFLFEYFSETQRNKGNFPGRFSGRQFSNSRSEMNVSTLELGDSALYLCASSFGQPTSYEQYFGPGTRLTVT.